The sequence of this T cell receptor (beta chain) was determined in a study of shared clonotypes between healthy human individuals. TCRdb's copy holds only in-frame clones and misses some; the assay was immunoSEQ multiplex PCR. The sample contains roughly 2.5 million clones, roughly nine tenths of which appear only once. The CDR3 totals 13 residues. Trimming stripped 2 bases from V and 4 bases from J, with 9 bases between. CDR1 GTSNPN and CDR2 SVGIG come from the germline V gene (reference sequence). This chain joins TRBV30 and TRBJ1-5; D gene ambiguous. The source material was naive CD4+ T cells sorted from blood. As to subset: CD45RA+ positively selected. This clonotype originated in a man in his late teens or twenties in good health. The CDR3 loop is CAWSKTVNQPQHF. The CDR3 DNA is TGTGCCTGGAGTAAGACCGTTAATCAGCCCCAGCATTTT.